This note documents a single TCR beta chain sequence. What it binds is not known. The V end was cut by 1 base, the J end by 8 bases, with 12 bases between. CDR1 is SGHAT and CDR2 is FQNNGV in the germline V gene. The CDR3 runs 15 residues. In the PCR, 60 Vbeta and 13 Jbeta primers were used. Sequencing used immunoSEQ multiplex PCR; TCRdb keeps in-frame clones, though not all of them. This table holds about 96,000 clones, under 85% found once. These data are taken from a study of cytomegalovirus exposure and HLA in healthy donors. Background on the study: Among around 170 million T cells, an earlier analysis found around 100 million unique TCR beta sequences.

Notes on the study in general: About 87% or about 30% of the time was how often most TCR beta V segments were productive, according to an earlier analysis. The investigators catalogued some 150 TCR beta chains as cytomegalovirus-associated.

This receptor was obtained from a woman in her 70s in good health and CMV-seropositive. The J gene is TRBJ1-6, the V gene TRBV11-2; D is possibly TRBD1 (5 bases). The sample taken for sequencing was PBMCs. Here the CDR3 DNA reads TGTGCCAGCAGCTTAGGGACGGGGGGGTATTCACCCCTCCACTTT. It translates to CASSLGTGGYSPLHF.